Listed below are T cell receptor beta chains from one sample, sequenced in a study of identical twins. TCRdb fed the 5' RACE reads into MiXCR, producing one record per CDR3 protein. Among some 690,000 distinct CDR3 sequences listed, less than 25% were seen once. Separately, the same data were catalogued under a study of T cells expressing NK-cell markers.

The sequencing sample was made of PBMCs. Receptors were obtained from a woman younger than 35 in good health. Each CDR3 is given with its conserved first and last residue. Part of the rows lack a size; the others show once, few, many or a class for expanded clones.

v_gene: TRBV2
abundance: NA
CDR3aa: CASRQRGNTGELFF

v_gene: TRBV13
abundance: few
CDR3aa: CASSLEEGRNEQFF

v_gene: TRBV7-6
abundance: many
CDR3aa: CASSRGLNTEAFF

v_gene: TRBV5-5
abundance: NA
CDR3aa: CASSLGEKPLHF

v_gene: TRBV7-6
abundance: few
CDR3aa: CASSLRPLTDSYTF

v_gene: TRBV7-9
abundance: NA
CDR3aa: CASSLYQAGANVLTF

v_gene: TRBV6-2/TRBV6-3
abundance: few
CDR3aa: CASSRPRTGYQETQYF

v_gene: TRBV10-3
abundance: NA
CDR3aa: CAIGQGIDQPQHF

v_gene: TRBV12-3/TRBV12-4
abundance: few
CDR3aa: CASSFYRAPYEQYF

v_gene: TRBV29-1
abundance: few
CDR3aa: CSGRGTGFVQYF

v_gene: TRBV15
abundance: few
CDR3aa: CATSRGLAGFNEQFF

v_gene: TRBV10-3
abundance: NA
CDR3aa: CAITGGSGTDTQYF

v_gene: TRBV30
abundance: NA
CDR3aa: CAWARNGNQPQHF

v_gene: TRBV4-3
abundance: NA
CDR3aa: CASSRYGASGSRTDTQYF

v_gene: TRBV5-4
abundance: NA
CDR3aa: CASSSVGGGDKFF

v_gene: TRBV6-1
abundance: few
CDR3aa: CASTRAGAGGQSEQFF

v_gene: TRBV27
abundance: few
CDR3aa: CASKTGTSGANVLTF

v_gene: TRBV20-1
abundance: few
CDR3aa: CSARDQISGANVLTF

v_gene: TRBV6-1
abundance: NA
CDR3aa: CAATQETQYF

v_gene: TRBV10-3
abundance: NA
CDR3aa: CAISWTTADTEAFF

v_gene: TRBV4-2
abundance: NA
CDR3aa: CASSQGGTSVSQTQYF

v_gene: TRBV6-6
abundance: NA
CDR3aa: CASSWGRIEAQYF

v_gene: TRBV5-1
abundance: few
CDR3aa: CASSGVTGRGGSDGYTF

v_gene: TRBV2
abundance: NA
CDR3aa: CASSDWTSGTSTDTQYF

v_gene: TRBV5-1
abundance: many
CDR3aa: CASSLAGLAGGNEQFF

v_gene: TRBV11-2
abundance: few
CDR3aa: CASSSGTSGSYEQYF

v_gene: TRBV5-6
abundance: many
CDR3aa: CASSLMGKGGTDTQYF

v_gene: TRBV5-6
abundance: few
CDR3aa: CASNYRGTAGNTIYF

v_gene: TRBV20-1
abundance: many
CDR3aa: CSASAFGAEAFF

v_gene: TRBV10-3
abundance: few
CDR3aa: CAISGLLHNEQFF

v_gene: TRBV12-3/TRBV12-4
abundance: NA
CDR3aa: CASSFYEEELFF

v_gene: TRBV7-8
abundance: NA
CDR3aa: CASSHPGANYGYTF

v_gene: TRBV20-1
abundance: few
CDR3aa: CSALQGYSYEQYF

v_gene: TRBV12-3/TRBV12-4
abundance: few
CDR3aa: CASSAGGANTGELFF

v_gene: TRBV6-5
abundance: NA
CDR3aa: CASSYSGGRGLPYSYEQYF

v_gene: TRBV20-1
abundance: few
CDR3aa: CSAPRRSGSSYEQYF

v_gene: TRBV20-1
abundance: NA
CDR3aa: CSGQGAVWEQYF

v_gene: TRBV12-3/TRBV12-4
abundance: few
CDR3aa: CASRPTGNTIYF

v_gene: TRBV29-1
abundance: many
CDR3aa: CSVGVRGLVETQYF

v_gene: TRBV12-3/TRBV12-4
abundance: NA
CDR3aa: CASSLAVSGVGSQPQHF

v_gene: TRBV4-3
abundance: few
CDR3aa: CASSQDLRPIPFF

v_gene: TRBV12-3/TRBV12-4
abundance: NA
CDR3aa: CASSSVEEGPITDTQYF

v_gene: TRBV20-1
abundance: NA
CDR3aa: CSAVLSLRHEQYF

v_gene: TRBV15
abundance: NA
CDR3aa: CATSRVGTGGENEQFF

v_gene: TRBV20-1
abundance: NA
CDR3aa: CSARSSGVPSYEQYF

v_gene: TRBV27
abundance: NA
CDR3aa: CASSSTGTGGWQPQHF